This T cell receptor beta chain was recorded in a study of blood T cell repertoires in COVID-19. Trimming cost V 7 bases and J 8 bases; bases outside gene matches: 3. The V gene's germline CDR1 is LGHDT and CDR2 YNNKEL (reference sequence). The length of the CDR3 is 12 residues. Repertoires were generated with immunoSEQ multiplex PCR, while TCRdb's copy carries only in-frame clones and drops some. The table lists 70,000 to 100,000 clones, 70% to 90% of them singletons. The receptor was derived from a woman of 80 years or more with acute or convalescent COVID-19. The sequenced material came from peripheral blood. The chain recombines TRBV3-1 (or the pseudogene TRBV3-2) with TRBJ1-4, with TRBD1 identical over 8 bases. CDR3 DNA: TGTGCCAGCAAGGACAGGGTCGAAAAACTGTTTTTT. Encoded protein: CASKDRVEKLFF.